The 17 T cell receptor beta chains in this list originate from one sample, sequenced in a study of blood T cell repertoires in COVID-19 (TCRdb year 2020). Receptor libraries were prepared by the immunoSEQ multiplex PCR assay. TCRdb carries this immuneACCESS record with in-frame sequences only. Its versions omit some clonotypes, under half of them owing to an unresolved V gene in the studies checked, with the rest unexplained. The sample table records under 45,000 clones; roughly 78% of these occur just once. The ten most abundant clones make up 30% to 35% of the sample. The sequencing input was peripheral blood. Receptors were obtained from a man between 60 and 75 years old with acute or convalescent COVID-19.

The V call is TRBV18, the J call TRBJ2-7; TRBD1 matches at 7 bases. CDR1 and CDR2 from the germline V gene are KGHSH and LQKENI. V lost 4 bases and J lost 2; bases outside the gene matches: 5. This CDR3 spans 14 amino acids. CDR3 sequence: CASSRTGLTYEQYF. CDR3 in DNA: TGTGCCAGCTCACGGACAGGACTCACCTACGAGCAGTACTTC.

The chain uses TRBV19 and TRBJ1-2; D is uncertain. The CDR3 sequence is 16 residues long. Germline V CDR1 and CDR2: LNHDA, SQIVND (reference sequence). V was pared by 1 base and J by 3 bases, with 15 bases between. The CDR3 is CASSIGKINGDYGYTF. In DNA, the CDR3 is TGTGCCAGTAGTATAGGAAAGATTAACGGTGACTATGGCTACACCTTC.

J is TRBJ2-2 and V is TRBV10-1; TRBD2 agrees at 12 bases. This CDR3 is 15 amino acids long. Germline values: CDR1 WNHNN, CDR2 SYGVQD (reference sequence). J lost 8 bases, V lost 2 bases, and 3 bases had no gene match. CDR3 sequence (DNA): TGCGCCAGCAGTGAGACTAGCGGGAGGACGGGGGAGCTGTTTTTT. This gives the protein CASSETSGRTGELFF.

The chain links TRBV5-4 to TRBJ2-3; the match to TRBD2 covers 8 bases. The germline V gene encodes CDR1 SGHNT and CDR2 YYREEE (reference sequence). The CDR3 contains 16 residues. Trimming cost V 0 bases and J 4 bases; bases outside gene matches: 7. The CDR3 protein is CASSLEGSGMSDTQYF. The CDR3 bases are TGTGCCAGCAGCTTGGAAGGTAGCGGGATGTCAGATACGCAGTATTTT.

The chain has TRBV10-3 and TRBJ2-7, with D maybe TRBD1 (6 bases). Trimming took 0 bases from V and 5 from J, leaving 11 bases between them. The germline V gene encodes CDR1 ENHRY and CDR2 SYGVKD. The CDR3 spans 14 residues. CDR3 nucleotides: TGTGCCATCAGTGAGTCGCTGGGGGCGGACGAGCAGTACTTC. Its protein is CAISESLGADEQYF.

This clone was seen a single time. CDR3 loop: CASRRYQETQYF. In DNA form, the CDR3 reads TGTGCCAGCAGACGGTACCAAGAGACCCAGTACTTC. The V and J genes are TRBV7-8 and TRBJ2-5; D not certain. CDR3 length: 12 residues. Germline lookup yields CDR1 SGHVS and CDR2 FQNEAQ. Trimming shortened V by 6 bases and J by 0 bases, and 5 bases separated the two germline ends.

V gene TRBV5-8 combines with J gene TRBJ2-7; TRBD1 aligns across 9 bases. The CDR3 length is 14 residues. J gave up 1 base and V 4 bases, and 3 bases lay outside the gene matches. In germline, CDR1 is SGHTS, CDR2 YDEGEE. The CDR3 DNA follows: TGTGCCAGCAGCAGGGACAGGGCATCCTACGAGCAGTACTTC. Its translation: CASSRDRASYEQYF. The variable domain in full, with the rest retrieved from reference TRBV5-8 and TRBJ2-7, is EAGVTQSPTHLIKTRGQQATLRCSPISGHTSVYWYQQALGLGLQFLLWYDEGEERNRGNFPPRFSGRQFPNYSSELNVNALELEDSALYLCASSRDRASYEQYFGPGTRLTVT.

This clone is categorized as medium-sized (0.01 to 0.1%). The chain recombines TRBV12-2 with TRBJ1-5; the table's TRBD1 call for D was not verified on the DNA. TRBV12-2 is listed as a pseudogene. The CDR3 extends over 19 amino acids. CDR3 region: CASRLEWAWDRGSNQPQHF. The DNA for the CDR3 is TGTGCAAGTCGCTTAGAGTGGGCGTGGGACAGGGGGTCCAATCAGCCCCAGCATTTT.

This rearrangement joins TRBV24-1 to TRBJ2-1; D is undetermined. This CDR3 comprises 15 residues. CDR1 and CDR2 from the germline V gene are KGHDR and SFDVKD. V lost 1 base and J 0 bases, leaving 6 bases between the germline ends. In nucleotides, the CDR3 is TGTGCCACCAGTGATTTCAAGAGCTCCTACAATGAGCAGTTCTTC. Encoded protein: CATSDFKSSYNEQFF.

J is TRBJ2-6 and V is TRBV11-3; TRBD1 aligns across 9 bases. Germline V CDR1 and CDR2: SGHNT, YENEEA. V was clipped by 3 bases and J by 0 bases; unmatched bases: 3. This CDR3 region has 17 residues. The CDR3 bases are TGTGCCAGCAGCTTGGGACAGGGAATCTCTGGGGCCAACGTCCTGACTTTC. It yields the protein CASSLGQGISGANVLTF.

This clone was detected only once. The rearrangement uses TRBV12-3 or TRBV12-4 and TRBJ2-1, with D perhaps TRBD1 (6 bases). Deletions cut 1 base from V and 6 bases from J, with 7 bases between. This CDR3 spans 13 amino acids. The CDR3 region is CASSLGGLNEQFF. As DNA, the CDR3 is TGTGCCAGCAGTTTAGGGGGGCTCAATGAGCAGTTCTTC.

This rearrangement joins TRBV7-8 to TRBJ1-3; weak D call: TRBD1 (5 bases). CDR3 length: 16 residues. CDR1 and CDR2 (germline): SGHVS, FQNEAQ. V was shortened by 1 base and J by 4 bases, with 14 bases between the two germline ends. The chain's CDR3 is CASSLGRAGPGNTIYF. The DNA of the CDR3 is TGTGCCAGCAGCTTAGGAAGAGCAGGGCCCGGAAACACCATATATTTT.

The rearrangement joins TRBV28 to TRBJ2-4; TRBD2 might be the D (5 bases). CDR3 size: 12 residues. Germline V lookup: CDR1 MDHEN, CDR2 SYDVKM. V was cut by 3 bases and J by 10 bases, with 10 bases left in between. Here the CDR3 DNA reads TGTGCCAGCAGTTTGTCGGGGTCTATTCAGTACTTC. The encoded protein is CASSLSGSIQYF.

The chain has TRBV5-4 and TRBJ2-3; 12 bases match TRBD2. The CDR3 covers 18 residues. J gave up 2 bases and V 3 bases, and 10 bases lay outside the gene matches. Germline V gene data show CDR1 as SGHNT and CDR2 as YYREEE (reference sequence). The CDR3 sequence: CASSSRSSGRAFTDTQYF. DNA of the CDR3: TGTGCCAGCAGCTCGCGATCTAGCGGGAGGGCCTTCACAGATACGCAGTATTTT.

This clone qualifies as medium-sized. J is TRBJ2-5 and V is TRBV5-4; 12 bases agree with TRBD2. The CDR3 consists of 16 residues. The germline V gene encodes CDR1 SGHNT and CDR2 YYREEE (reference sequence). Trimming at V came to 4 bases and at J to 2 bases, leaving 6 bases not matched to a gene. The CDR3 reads CASSETSGSEQETQYF. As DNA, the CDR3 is TGTGCCAGCAGCGAGACTAGCGGGAGTGAACAAGAGACCCAGTACTTC.

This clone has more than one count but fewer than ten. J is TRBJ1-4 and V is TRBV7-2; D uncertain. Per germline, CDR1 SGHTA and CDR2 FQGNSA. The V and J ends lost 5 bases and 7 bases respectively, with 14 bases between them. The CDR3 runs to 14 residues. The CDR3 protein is CASSPHRTVEKLFF. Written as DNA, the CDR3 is TGTGCCAGCAGCCCCCACAGAACAGTTGAAAAACTGTTTTTT.

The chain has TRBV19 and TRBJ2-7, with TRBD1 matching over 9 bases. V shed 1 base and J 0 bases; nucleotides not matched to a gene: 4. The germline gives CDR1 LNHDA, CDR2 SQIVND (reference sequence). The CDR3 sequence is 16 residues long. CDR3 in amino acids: CASSIVPGQGSYEQYF. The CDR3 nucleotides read TGTGCCAGTAGTATAGTACCGGGACAGGGCTCCTACGAGCAGTACTTC. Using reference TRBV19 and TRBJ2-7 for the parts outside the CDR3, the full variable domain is DGGITQSPKYLFRKEGQNVTLSCEQNLNHDAMYWYRQDPGQGLRLIYYSQIVNDFQKGDIAEGYSVSREKKESFPLTVTSAQKNPTAFYLCASSIVPGQGSYEQYFGPGTRLTVT.